A single sample is the source of the 3 T cell receptor beta chains below, sequenced in a study of blood T cell repertoires in COVID-19. TCRdb's table, derived via immunoSEQ multiplex PCR, lists solely in-frame clones and lacks some. The repertoire consists of 210,000 or so clones, with approximately 79% occurring once and the leading ten covering less than 15%. The sample was peripheral blood. The receptors shown here come from a man aged 45-65 years who had recovered from COVID-19.

V gene TRBV30 combines with J gene TRBJ2-1; 10 bases fit TRBD2. Germline-derived CDR1 and CDR2 are GTSNPN and SVGIG (reference sequence). J was trimmed by 1 base and V by 6 bases; bases with no gene match: 3. The CDR3 is 14 residues long. The CDR3 DNA is TGTGCCTGCCCGGGACTAGCGTCCTACAATGAGCAGTTCTTC. This encodes CACPGLASYNEQFF.

This sequence joins TRBV24-1 and TRBJ2-3; 8 bases agree with TRBD2. There are 17 residues in the CDR3. Germline CDR1 reads KGHDR; CDR2 reads SFDVKD. The V gene end was trimmed by 1 base and the J gene end by 4 bases; junction bases not matched to a gene: 9. The CDR3 protein is CATSDLPGLVNADTQYF. The CDR3 nucleotides read TGTGCCACCAGTGATTTACCGGGACTAGTCAATGCAGATACGCAGTATTTT.

V and J are TRBV24-1 and TRBJ2-5, with 10 bases aligning to TRBD2. The ends lost 1 base at V and 3 bases at J; junction bases unmatched: 7. The germline gives CDR1 KGHDR, CDR2 SFDVKD. This CDR3 spans 17 amino acids. The CDR3: CATSDLGLAGAEETQYF. CDR3 in DNA: TGTGCCACCAGTGATTTAGGTCTAGCGGGAGCTGAAGAGACCCAGTACTTC.